The TCR beta chain under discussion was sequenced for a study of shared clonotypes between healthy human individuals. General study results and limits: Represented diversity (both genetic and exposure-history) was limited by the small number of donors. Generally, naive subsets (rather than memory subsets) showed larger estimated richness.

Healthy adults negative for HIV, lacking recent acute infections or vaccinations, served as donors. CDR3 length: 17 residues. With V trimmed by 5 bases and J by 0 bases, 9 bases remained unmatched. The germline CDR1 and CDR2 sequences are SGHAT and FQNNGV. For each subset, genomic DNA was distributed in equal portions over several immunoSEQ plates. The assay was immunoSEQ multiplex PCR, and TCRdb's table has in-frame clones only and misses some. Among some 1,400,000 clones listed, approximately 96% were seen once. Notes on this clone: Its specificity is unknown.

Sequencing was done on a sample of naive CD4+ T cells sorted from blood. The subset here: CD45RA+ positively selected. The TCR was taken from a man younger than 45 in good health. This sequence joins TRBV11-2 and TRBJ2-3; 9 positions match TRBD2. The CDR3 sequence is CASSRTTSGLSTDTQYF. DNA for the CDR3: TGTGCCAGCAGCCGAACGACTAGCGGCCTAAGCACAGATACGCAGTATTTT.